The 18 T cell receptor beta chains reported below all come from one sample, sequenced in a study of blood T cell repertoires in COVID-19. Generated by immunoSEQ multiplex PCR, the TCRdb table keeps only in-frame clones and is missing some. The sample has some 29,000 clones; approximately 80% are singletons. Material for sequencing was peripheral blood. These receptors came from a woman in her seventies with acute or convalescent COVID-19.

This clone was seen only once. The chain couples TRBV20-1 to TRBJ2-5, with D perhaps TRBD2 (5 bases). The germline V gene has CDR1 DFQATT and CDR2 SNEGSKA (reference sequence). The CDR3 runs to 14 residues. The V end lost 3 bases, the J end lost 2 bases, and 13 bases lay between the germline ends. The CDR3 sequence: CSASLLSGQETQYF. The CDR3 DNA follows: TGCAGTGCTAGTTTGTTAAGCGGACAAGAGACCCAGTACTTC.

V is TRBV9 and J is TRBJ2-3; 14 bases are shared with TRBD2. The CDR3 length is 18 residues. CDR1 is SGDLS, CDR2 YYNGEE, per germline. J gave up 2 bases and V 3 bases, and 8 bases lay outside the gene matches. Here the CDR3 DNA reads TGTGCCAGCAGCGAAGACGGACTAGCGGGGGGTATCACAGATACGCAGTATTTT. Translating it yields CASSEDGLAGGITDTQYF.

The CDR3 DNA follows: TGTGCCAGCAGCTTAGGGATACAGGGGGGTTTAGAAAAACTGTTTTTT. Amino acid sequence: CASSLGIQGGLEKLFF. The V call is TRBV11-2, the J call TRBJ1-4; TRBD1 agrees at 8 bases. The CDR3 spans 16 residues. Unmatched junction bases numbered 9, after V lost 1 base and J lost 8 bases. CDR1 is SGHAT, CDR2 FQNNGV, per germline.

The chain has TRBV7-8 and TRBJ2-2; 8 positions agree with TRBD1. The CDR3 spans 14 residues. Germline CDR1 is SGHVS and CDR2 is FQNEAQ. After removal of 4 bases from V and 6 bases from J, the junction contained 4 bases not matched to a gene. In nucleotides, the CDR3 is TGTGCCAGCAGCTCCCGGACAGGGCCCGGGGAGCTGTTTTTT. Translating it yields CASSSRTGPGELFF.

In nucleotides, the CDR3 is TGTGCCAGTAGTAGCAGGGTGGGAGAAAAACTGTTTTTT. Its protein is CASSSRVGEKLFF. The genes are TRBV19 and TRBJ1-4; tentative D call: TRBD1 (5 bases). The CDR3 is made up of 13 amino acids. Germline V gives CDR1 LNHDA, CDR2 SQIVND (reference sequence). V was cut by 4 bases and J by 8 bases, with 11 bases left in between.

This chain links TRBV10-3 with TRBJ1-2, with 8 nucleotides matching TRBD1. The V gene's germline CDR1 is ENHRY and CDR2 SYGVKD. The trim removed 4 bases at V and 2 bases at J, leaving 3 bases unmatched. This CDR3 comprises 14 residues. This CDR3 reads CAISARTGNYGYTF. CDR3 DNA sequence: TGTGCCATCAGTGCGCGGACAGGGAACTATGGCTACACCTTC.

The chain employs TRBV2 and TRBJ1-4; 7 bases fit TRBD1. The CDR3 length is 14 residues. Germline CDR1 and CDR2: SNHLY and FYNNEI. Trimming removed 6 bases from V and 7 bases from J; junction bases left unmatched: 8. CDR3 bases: TGTGCCAGCAGCTCACAGGGGATAAGTGAAAAACTGTTTTTT. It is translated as CASSSQGISEKLFF.

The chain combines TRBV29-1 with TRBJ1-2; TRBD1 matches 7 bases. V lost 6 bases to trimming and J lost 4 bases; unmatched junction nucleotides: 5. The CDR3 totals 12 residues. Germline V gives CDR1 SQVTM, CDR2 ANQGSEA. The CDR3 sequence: CSVHRGAYGYTF. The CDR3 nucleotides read TGCAGCGTGCACAGGGGAGCCTATGGCTACACCTTC.

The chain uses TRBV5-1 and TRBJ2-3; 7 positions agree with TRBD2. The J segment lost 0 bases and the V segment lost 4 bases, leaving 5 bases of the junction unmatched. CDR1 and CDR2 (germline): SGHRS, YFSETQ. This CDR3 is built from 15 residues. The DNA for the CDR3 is TGCGCCAGCAGCCAGACTAGCCCTAGCACAGATACGCAGTATTTT. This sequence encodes CASSQTSPSTDTQYF.

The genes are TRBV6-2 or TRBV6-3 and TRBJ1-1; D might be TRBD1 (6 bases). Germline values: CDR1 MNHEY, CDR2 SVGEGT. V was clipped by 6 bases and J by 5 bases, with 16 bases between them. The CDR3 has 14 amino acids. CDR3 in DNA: TGTGCCAGCAGCGAAGGGGACATATCTACTGAAGCTTTCTTT. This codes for CASSEGDISTEAFF.

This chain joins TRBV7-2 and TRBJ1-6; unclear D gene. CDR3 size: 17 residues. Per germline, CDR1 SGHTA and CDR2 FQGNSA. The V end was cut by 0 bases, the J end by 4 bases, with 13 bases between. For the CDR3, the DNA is TGTGCCAGCAGCTTAGCCCTAGCGCGGATGTATAATTCACCCCTCCACTTT. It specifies CASSLALARMYNSPLHF.

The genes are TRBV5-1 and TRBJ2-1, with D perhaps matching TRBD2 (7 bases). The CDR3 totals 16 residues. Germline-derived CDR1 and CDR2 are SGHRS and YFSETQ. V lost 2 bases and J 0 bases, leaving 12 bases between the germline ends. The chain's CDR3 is CASSLGGGSSYNEQFF. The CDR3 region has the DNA TGCGCCAGCAGCTTAGGGGGAGGGAGCTCCTACAATGAGCAGTTCTTC. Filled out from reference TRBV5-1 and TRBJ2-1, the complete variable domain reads KAGVTQTPRYLIKTRGQQVTLSCSPISGHRSVSWYQQTPGQGLQFLFEYFSETQRNKGNFPGRFSGRQFSNSRSEMNVSTLELGDSALYLCASSLGGGSSYNEQFFGPGTRLTVL.

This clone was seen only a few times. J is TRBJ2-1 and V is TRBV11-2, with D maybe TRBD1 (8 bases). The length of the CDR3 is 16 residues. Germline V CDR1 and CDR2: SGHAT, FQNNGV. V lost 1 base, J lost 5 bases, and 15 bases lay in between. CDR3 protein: CASSLGGGTGHNEQFF. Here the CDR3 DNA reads TGTGCCAGCAGCTTAGGGGGGGGGACAGGACACAATGAGCAGTTCTTC.

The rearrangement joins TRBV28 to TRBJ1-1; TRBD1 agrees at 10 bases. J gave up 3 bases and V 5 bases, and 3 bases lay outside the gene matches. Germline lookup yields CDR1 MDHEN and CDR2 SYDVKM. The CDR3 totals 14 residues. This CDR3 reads CASSPTGGDTEAFF. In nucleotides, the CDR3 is TGTGCCAGCAGTCCGACAGGGGGCGACACTGAAGCTTTCTTT.

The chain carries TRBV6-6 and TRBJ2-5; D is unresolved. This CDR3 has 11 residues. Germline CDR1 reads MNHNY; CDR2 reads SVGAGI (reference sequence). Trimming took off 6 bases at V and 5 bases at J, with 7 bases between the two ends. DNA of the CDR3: TGTGCCAGCAGGACACGGGAGACCCAGTACTTC. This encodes CASRTRETQYF.

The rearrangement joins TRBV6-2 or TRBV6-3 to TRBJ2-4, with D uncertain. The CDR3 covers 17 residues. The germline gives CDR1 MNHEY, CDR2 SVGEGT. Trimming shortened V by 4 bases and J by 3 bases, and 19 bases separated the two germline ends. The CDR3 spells CASSSTPGSSVKNIQYF. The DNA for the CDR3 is TGTGCCAGCAGTTCCACCCCCGGGTCCTCAGTCAAAAACATTCAGTACTTC.

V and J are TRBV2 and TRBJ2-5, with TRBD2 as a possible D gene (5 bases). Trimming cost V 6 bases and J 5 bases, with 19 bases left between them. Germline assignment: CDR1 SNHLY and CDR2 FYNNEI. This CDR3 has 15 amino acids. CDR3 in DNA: TGTGCCAGCAGAGTGACTCCGGAGGCTCGGGAGACCCAGTACTTC. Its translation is CASRVTPEARETQYF.

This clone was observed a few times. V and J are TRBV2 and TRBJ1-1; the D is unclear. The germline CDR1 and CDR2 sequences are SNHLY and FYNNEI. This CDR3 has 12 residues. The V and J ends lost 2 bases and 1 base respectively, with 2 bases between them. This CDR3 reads CASSEQNTEAFF. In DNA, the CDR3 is TGTGCCAGCAGTGAACAGAACACTGAAGCTTTCTTT.